These T cell receptor beta chains were read from a single sample in a study of T-cell memory formation after mild COVID-19. TCRdb re-derived calls from the 5' RACE reads in MiXCR, one entry per CDR3 protein. The table has 200,000 to 300,000 distinct CDR3 sequences, 16% seen once; the top ten hold around a fifth. The sample comprised PBMCs or a T cell subset sorted from them (not recorded which). The receptors shown here come from a young man who had mild COVID-19 (a few samples of this study predate the infection). Cell type and time point are not known. Each CDR3 is given with its conserved first and last residue. The D gene is left open where the match is weak. Clone size is shown for a subset of rows, as once, few, many or a class of expanded clone.

CDR3 protein: CASSLLTKGTAGYTF; CDR3 DNA: TGTGCCAGCAGTTTATTAACGAAAGGGACGGCTGGCTACACCTTC; V gene: TRBV28; J gene: TRBJ1-2; clone size: -; D gene: -
CDR3 protein: CASSIGEGPYGYTF; CDR3 DNA: TGTGCCAGCAGCATCGGGGAGGGGCCCTATGGCTACACCTTC; V gene: TRBV9; J gene: TRBJ1-2; clone size: -; D gene: -
CDR3 protein: CASSLAATLDTQYF; CDR3 DNA: TGTGCCAGCAGTTTAGCGGCGACATTGGATACGCAGTATTTT; V gene: TRBV12-3/TRBV12-4; J gene: TRBJ2-3; clone size: many; D gene: -
CDR3 protein: CASSLGRGRYEQYF; CDR3 DNA: TGTGCCAGCAGCTTAGGGAGGGGTCGGTACGAGCAGTACTTC; V gene: TRBV7-2; J gene: TRBJ2-7; clone size: -; D gene: -
CDR3 protein: CASSKGGTDTQYF; CDR3 DNA: TGTGCCAGCAGCAAGGGGGGCACAGATACGCAGTATTTT; V gene: TRBV7-2; J gene: TRBJ2-3; clone size: -; D gene: -
CDR3 protein: CASSPTQGFDTQYF; CDR3 DNA: TGTGCCAGCAGCCCCACGCAAGGCTTCGATACGCAGTATTTT; V gene: TRBV7-9; J gene: TRBJ2-3; clone size: -; D gene: -
CDR3 protein: CASSSGHLNTEAFF; CDR3 DNA: TGTGCCAGCAGCTCAGGACACCTGAACACTGAAGCTTTCTTT; V gene: TRBV7-2; J gene: TRBJ1-1; clone size: -; D gene: -
CDR3 protein: CSARDEAGRNIQYF; CDR3 DNA: TGCAGTGCTAGAGATGAAGCGGGGAGGAACATTCAGTACTTC; V gene: TRBV20-1; J gene: TRBJ2-4; clone size: -; D gene: TRBD2
CDR3 protein: CASSFAREYYEQYF; CDR3 DNA: TGTGCCAGCAGCTTTGCGAGGGAGTACTACGAGCAGTACTTC; V gene: TRBV5-5; J gene: TRBJ2-7; clone size: -; D gene: -
CDR3 protein: CASSPPDRVDGYTF; CDR3 DNA: TGTGCCAGCAGCCCCCCGGACAGGGTGGACGGCTACACCTTC; V gene: TRBV11-2; J gene: TRBJ1-2; clone size: -; D gene: TRBD1
CDR3 protein: CASSTTETDTQYF; CDR3 DNA: TGTGCCAGCAGCACCACAGAGACAGATACGCAGTATTTT; V gene: TRBV5-4; J gene: TRBJ2-3; clone size: many; D gene: -
CDR3 protein: CASSYRLDEQYF; CDR3 DNA: TGCGCCAGCAGTTATCGGTTAGACGAGCAGTACTTC; V gene: TRBV5-1; J gene: TRBJ2-7; clone size: -; D gene: -
CDR3 protein: CASSQLDPKTQYF; CDR3 DNA: TGCGCCAGCAGCCAATTGGACCCGAAGACCCAGTACTTC; V gene: TRBV4-1; J gene: TRBJ2-5; clone size: many; D gene: -
CDR3 protein: CSAPGWAGTMNTEAFF; CDR3 DNA: TGCAGTGCCCCAGGGTGGGCAGGGACTATGAACACTGAAGCTTTCTTT; V gene: TRBV20-1; J gene: TRBJ1-1; clone size: -; D gene: -
CDR3 protein: CASSQDRASGGFEYTQYF; CDR3 DNA: TGCGCCAGCAGCCAAGATAGAGCTAGCGGGGGCTTTGAGTATACGCAGTATTTT; V gene: TRBV4-3; J gene: TRBJ2-3; clone size: few; D gene: TRBD2
CDR3 protein: CASSLERGGEGEQFF; CDR3 DNA: TGTGCCAGCAGCTTAGAGCGGGGGGGAGAAGGTGAGCAGTTCTTC; V gene: TRBV7-9; J gene: TRBJ2-1; clone size: -; D gene: TRBD2
CDR3 protein: CASSFQSGANVLTF; CDR3 DNA: TGTGCCAGCAGCTTCCAATCTGGGGCCAACGTCCTGACTTTC; V gene: TRBV5-6; J gene: TRBJ2-6; clone size: few; D gene: -
CDR3 protein: CASSLTQVGGLAYEQYF; CDR3 DNA: TGCGCCAGCAGCTTGACCCAGGTCGGGGGGCTGGCCTACGAGCAGTACTTC; V gene: TRBV5-1; J gene: TRBJ2-7; clone size: -; D gene: -
CDR3 protein: CASSYSSGGSYGYTF; CDR3 DNA: TGTGCCAGCAGTTACTCGAGTGGAGGAAGCTATGGCTACACCTTC; V gene: TRBV6-5; J gene: TRBJ1-2; clone size: -; D gene: -
CDR3 protein: CASSLAEYSNQPQHF; CDR3 DNA: TGTGCCAGCAGCTTGGCGGAATATAGCAATCAGCCCCAGCATTTT; V gene: TRBV5-5; J gene: TRBJ1-5; clone size: -; D gene: -
CDR3 protein: CASSEASGRTEAFF; CDR3 DNA: TGTGCCAGCAGTGAAGCCTCGGGCAGGACAGAAGCTTTCTTT; V gene: TRBV6-1; J gene: TRBJ1-1; clone size: few; D gene: -
CDR3 protein: CASSTAPGQGYGYTF; CDR3 DNA: TGTGCCAGCAGTACGGCCCCGGGACAGGGGTATGGCTACACCTTC; V gene: TRBV6-6; J gene: TRBJ1-2; clone size: few; D gene: TRBD1
CDR3 protein: CASTLGPGGYTEAFF; CDR3 DNA: TGTGCCAGCACCTTGGGCCCAGGGGGCTACACTGAAGCTTTCTTT; V gene: TRBV5-6; J gene: TRBJ1-1; clone size: few; D gene: TRBD1
CDR3 protein: CASSQEVEGNYGYTF; CDR3 DNA: TGTGCCAGCAGCCAAGAGGTAGAGGGTAACTATGGCTACACCTTC; V gene: TRBV4-2; J gene: TRBJ1-2; clone size: few; D gene: -
CDR3 protein: CANGLCEQYF; CDR3 DNA: TGCGCCAACGGACTCTGCGAGCAGTACTTC; V gene: TRBV10-1; J gene: TRBJ2-7; clone size: few; D gene: -
CDR3 protein: CASSLARSRTDTQYF; CDR3 DNA: TGTGCCAGCAGCTTAGCACGCTCCCGCACAGATACGCAGTATTTT; V gene: TRBV7-2; J gene: TRBJ2-3; clone size: few; D gene: -
CDR3 protein: CASSQETGPYGYTF; CDR3 DNA: TGCGCCAGCAGCCAAGAGACAGGGCCCTATGGCTACACCTTC; V gene: TRBV4-1; J gene: TRBJ1-2; clone size: -; D gene: TRBD1
CDR3 protein: CASSHRTGRRQPQHF; CDR3 DNA: TGTGCCAGCTCACATCGGACAGGGAGAAGGCAGCCCCAGCATTTT; V gene: TRBV18; J gene: TRBJ1-5; clone size: few; D gene: TRBD1
CDR3 protein: CASSLGQLNTDTQYF; CDR3 DNA: TGTGCCAGCAGTCTGGGACAGCTAAACACAGATACGCAGTATTTT; V gene: TRBV6-6; J gene: TRBJ2-3; clone size: many; D gene: TRBD1
CDR3 protein: CASSYSGLRVDQPQHF; CDR3 DNA: TGTGCCAGCAGTTACTCGGGGTTGAGGGTCGATCAGCCCCAGCATTTT; V gene: TRBV6-2/TRBV6-3; J gene: TRBJ1-5; clone size: few; D gene: -
CDR3 protein: CASSSVGGGTDTQYF; CDR3 DNA: TGTGCCAGCAGCTCGGTAGGAGGGGGCACAGATACGCAGTATTTT; V gene: TRBV3-1; J gene: TRBJ2-3; clone size: many; D gene: -
CDR3 protein: CATSAPGRQETQYF; CDR3 DNA: TGTGCCACCAGCGCTCCGGGACGGCAAGAGACCCAGTACTTC; V gene: TRBV15; J gene: TRBJ2-5; clone size: few; D gene: -
CDR3 protein: CASSQVFSPTEAFF; CDR3 DNA: TGCGCCAGCAGCCAAGTTTTTTCACCCACTGAAGCTTTCTTT; V gene: TRBV4-1; J gene: TRBJ1-1; clone size: -; D gene: -
CDR3 protein: CASSLGASDTQYF; CDR3 DNA: TGTGCCAGCAGCTTAGGAGCCTCAGATACGCAGTATTTT; V gene: TRBV11-3; J gene: TRBJ2-3; clone size: -; D gene: -
CDR3 protein: CATSRDYRGGNQPQHF; CDR3 DNA: TGTGCCACCAGCAGAGATTACAGGGGGGGAAATCAGCCCCAGCATTTT; V gene: TRBV15; J gene: TRBJ1-5; clone size: -; D gene: TRBD1
CDR3 protein: CSARDPGHANTGELFF; CDR3 DNA: TGCAGTGCTAGAGATCCGGGACACGCGAACACCGGGGAGCTGTTTTTT; V gene: TRBV20-1; J gene: TRBJ2-2; clone size: few; D gene: -